The 21 T cell receptor beta chains reported below all come from one sample, sequenced in a study of T cell responses to AZD1222 COVID-19 vaccine (dated by TCRdb to about 2021). Taken with the paper, the label for time point translates to: baseline before first vaccination. The method behind the library was the immunoSEQ multiplex PCR assay. TCRdb mirrors the immuneACCESS table, restricted to in-frame sequences. Some clones are absent from its copies; in checked studies, under half trace to an unresolved V gene, and the reason for the others is unknown. This sample comprises under 200,000 clones, around 90% of them detected only once. The ten largest clones represent 1.9% of the sample. This specimen consisted of peripheral blood, obtained on day 0 of AZD1222 vaccination. All receptors come from an adult in good health.

This chain connects TRBV3-1 (or the pseudogene TRBV3-2) to TRBJ2-1, with D unresolved. Trimming left V 6 bases short and J 4 bases short, with 4 bases between. Germline assignment: CDR1 LGHDT and CDR2 YNNKEL (reference sequence). The CDR3 runs to 11 residues. DNA for the CDR3: TGTGCCAGCAGGGGATACAATGAGCAGTTCTTC. This codes for CASRGYNEQFF.

V gene TRBV6-5 combines with J gene TRBJ1-6, with TRBD1 matching 8 bases. The CDR3 consists of 15 residues. Trimming cost V 6 bases and J 9 bases; bases outside gene matches: 10. Germline V gene lookup returns CDR1 MNHEY and CDR2 SVGAGI. CDR3 in amino acids: CASRAPGGISSPLHF. The CDR3, as DNA: TGTGCCAGCAGAGCCCCAGGGGGCATAAGTTCACCCCTCCACTTT.

The V call is TRBV6-2 or TRBV6-3, the J call TRBJ1-5; D not resolved. V shed 0 bases and J shed 5 bases, with 11 bases lying between them. CDR1 is MNHEY and CDR2 is SVGEGT in the germline V gene. The CDR3 is 15 residues long. In nucleotides, the CDR3 is TGTGCCAGCAGTTACTCTGTCGGGGAAGATCAGCCCCAGCATTTT. It translates to CASSYSVGEDQPQHF.

This clone was observed a single time. The chain carries TRBV12-3 or TRBV12-4 and TRBJ1-6; D might be TRBD1 (5 bases). CDR3 size: 13 residues. With 5 bases removed from V and 9 bases from J, the gap between germline ends came to 11 bases. The CDR3 nucleotides are TGTGCCAGCAGTCCGGCAGGGAGTTCACCCCTCCACTTT. Translating gives CASSPAGSSPLHF.

The chain has TRBV11-2 and TRBJ2-7, with D tentatively TRBD1 (6 bases). Germline V gene lookup returns CDR1 SGHAT and CDR2 FQNNGV. V gave up 0 bases and J gave up 5 bases, with 14 bases separating them. The CDR3 runs to 15 residues. This CDR3 reads CASSLEGAPSDEQYF. CDR3 coding DNA: TGTGCCAGCAGCTTAGAGGGGGCGCCCAGCGACGAGCAGTACTTC.

This chain joins TRBV19 and TRBJ1-2, with 8 bases lining up with TRBD1. From germline, CDR1 is LNHDA and CDR2 SQIVND (reference sequence). The CDR3 sequence is 14 residues long. J lost 8 bases, V lost 3 bases, and 8 bases had no gene match. The CDR3 loop reads CASSISQGARGYTF. For the CDR3, the DNA is TGTGCCAGTAGTATTTCGCAGGGGGCGCGAGGCTACACCTTC. Full variable domain (missing parts from reference TRBV19 and TRBJ1-2): DGGITQSPKYLFRKEGQNVTLSCEQNLNHDAMYWYRQDPGQGLRLIYYSQIVNDFQKGDIAEGYSVSREKKESFPLTVTSAQKNPTAFYLCASSISQGARGYTFGSGTRLTVV.

The chain links TRBV19 to TRBJ2-3, with TRBD2 as a possible D gene (5 bases). V lost 3 bases and J 6 bases, leaving 7 bases between the germline ends. The CDR3 loop spans 12 amino acids. Germline values: CDR1 LNHDA, CDR2 SQIVND (reference sequence). CDR3 DNA: TGTGCCAGTAGTATGCGGGTTGATACGCAGTATTTT. Protein: CASSMRVDTQYF. Based on the CDR3 plus reference TRBV19 and TRBJ2-3, the full variable domain is DGGITQSPKYLFRKEGQNVTLSCEQNLNHDAMYWYRQDPGQGLRLIYYSQIVNDFQKGDIAEGYSVSREKKESFPLTVTSAQKNPTAFYLCASSMRVDTQYFGPGTRLTVL.

The chain links TRBV20-1 to TRBJ2-7, with D possibly called TRBD1 or TRBD2 (7 bases each). The germline gives CDR1 DFQATT, CDR2 SNEGSKA (reference sequence). Trimming stripped 3 bases from V and 11 bases from J, with 29 bases between. The CDR3 spans 16 residues. CDR3 sequence (DNA): TGCAGTGCTAGTGTACGACAGGGAAACATGCGGGAGTCAGAGTACTTC. Its protein product is CSASVRQGNMRESEYF.

V and J are TRBV27 and TRBJ1-6; D is perhaps TRBD1 (5 bases). Trimming removed 3 bases at V and 9 bases at J, with 12 bases between. Germline values: CDR1 MNHEY, CDR2 SMNVEV (reference sequence). This CDR3 is built from 14 residues. In DNA, the CDR3 is TGTGCCAGCAGTTTTCAAGGGGTCGGTTCACCCCTCCACTTT. It specifies CASSFQGVGSPLHF.

The chain recombines TRBV7-2 with TRBJ1-3; D is possibly TRBD1 (6 bases). The V gene's germline CDR1 is SGHTA and CDR2 FQGNSA. V was cut by 5 bases and J by 1 base, with 12 bases left in between. This CDR3 has 15 amino acids. DNA for the CDR3: TGTGCCAGCAGCACAGGGAGGGGTTCTGGAAACACCATATATTTT. Translating it yields CASSTGRGSGNTIYF.

This chain joins TRBV19 and TRBJ1-1, with D tentatively TRBD1 (6 bases). Deletions cut 8 bases from V and 4 bases from J, with 20 bases between. Germline CDR1 and CDR2: LNHDA and SQIVND (reference sequence). The CDR3 consists of 15 residues. CDR3 bases: TGTGCCAGTCAACCCCGGGGGCCCTCGGGCACTGAAGCTTTCTTT. Its protein is CASQPRGPSGTEAFF.

Concerning this clone: This sample includes further DNA sequences coding for the same CDR3. The chain joins TRBV27 to TRBJ1-2, with unresolved D. Trimming stripped 3 bases from V and 4 bases from J, with 12 bases between. CDR3 length equals 14 residues. Germline assignment: CDR1 MNHEY and CDR2 SMNVEV (reference sequence). DNA for the CDR3: TGTGCCAGCAGTTTTTCGGGAGGTGGCTATGGCTACACCTTC. This codes for CASSFSGGGYGYTF.

This clone was counted once. CDR3: CASSPDGLNIQYF. The CDR3 bases are TGTGCCAGCTCACCGGATGGACTAAACATTCAGTACTTC. The chain combines TRBV18 with TRBJ2-4, with TRBD2 as a possible D gene (5 bases). V lost 3 bases to trimming and J lost 6 bases, with 9 bases between them. The germline CDR1 and CDR2 sequences are KGHSH and LQKENI. This CDR3 is built from 13 residues.

The chain combines TRBV4-3 with TRBJ2-7; a weak D match, TRBD1 (6 bases). The germline V gene has CDR1 LGHNA and CDR2 YSLEER. The CDR3 is made up of 14 amino acids. V was shortened by 1 base and J by 6 bases, with 13 bases between the two germline ends. The CDR3 region has the DNA TGCGCCAGCAGCCAAGTTAACAGGGCGGGCGAGCAGTACTTC. This sequence encodes CASSQVNRAGEQYF.

The count of this clone is one. The genes are TRBV27 and TRBJ2-2; 12 bases are shared with TRBD1. The CDR3 covers 15 residues. Germline V gives CDR1 MNHEY, CDR2 SMNVEV (reference sequence). The V segment lost 5 bases and the J segment 4 bases; nucleotides outside the gene matches: 2. The CDR3: CASSGDRGPTGELFF. The CDR3 DNA is TGTGCCAGCAGTGGGGACAGGGGGCCCACCGGGGAGCTGTTTTTT.

V and J are TRBV5-6 and TRBJ1-6; 7 bases agree with TRBD1. Trimming cost V 4 bases and J 10 bases; bases outside gene matches: 14. The CDR3 contains 16 residues. In germline, CDR1 is SGHDT, CDR2 YYEEEE. CDR3 DNA: TGTGCCAGCAGCCCAATAGACAGGGACAATGGATCACCCCTCCACTTT. Translation: CASSPIDRDNGSPLHF.

The V call is TRBV9, the J call TRBJ1-1; TRBD1 is a possible D gene (5 bases). The CDR3 is 13 residues long. Per the germline V gene, CDR1 is SGDLS and CDR2 is YYNGEE. Trimming took off 5 bases at V and 1 base at J, with 9 bases between the two ends. The chain's CDR3 is CASSPTGNTEAFF. The DNA of the CDR3 is TGTGCCAGCAGTCCTACAGGGAACACTGAAGCTTTCTTT.

The V and J genes are TRBV27 and TRBJ1-4, with D maybe TRBD1 (5 bases). CDR3 length equals 14 residues. In germline, CDR1 is MNHEY, CDR2 SMNVEV (reference sequence). V lost 4 bases and J 8 bases, leaving 14 bases between the germline ends. The CDR3 nucleotides read TGTGCCAGCAGTTACGCGGGGGGTGGCGAAAAACTGTTTTTT. Translation: CASSYAGGGEKLFF.

The chain carries TRBV3-1 (or the pseudogene TRBV3-2) and TRBJ1-2, with TRBD1 identical over 9 bases. V was pared by 2 bases and J by 6 bases, with 13 bases of the junction left unmatched. This CDR3 is built from 17 residues. Germline CDR1 is LGHDT and CDR2 is YNNKEL (reference sequence). CDR3 sequence (DNA): TGTGCCAGCAGCCAACACTCGGGGACAGGGCTTTTGGATGGCTACACCTTC. Translated, it gives CASSQHSGTGLLDGYTF.

The chain links TRBV11-2 to TRBJ1-1; D might be TRBD1 (6 bases). Trimming cost V 5 bases and J 11 bases, with 21 bases left between them. The CDR3 totals 14 residues. The germline CDR1 and CDR2 sequences are SGHAT and FQNNGV. The CDR3 is CASSHDLRGGRAFF. CDR3 bases: TGTGCCAGCAGCCACGACCTTAGGGGGGGGCGGGCTTTCTTT.

CDR3 amino acids: CSADRGQETQYF. The CDR3 region has the DNA TGCAGCGCCGACAGGGGTCAAGAGACCCAGTACTTC. The rearrangement uses TRBV29-1 and TRBJ2-5, with TRBD1 identical over 8 bases. From germline, CDR1 is SQVTM and CDR2 ANQGSEA. The CDR3 runs 12 residues. With V trimmed by 7 bases and J by 2 bases, 3 bases remained unmatched.